Described below is a single T cell receptor (beta chain) sequence and its context. The entry originates in a study of blood T cell repertoires in COVID-19. About the study: Italy, Spain and the United States were the sources of the convalescent and acute COVID-19 samples. The analysed material was cDNA or gDNA that came from T cells, B-cell-depleted T cells, or PBMCs.

Trimming pared 0 bases from V and 4 bases from J, leaving 3 bases between. Germline loops: CDR1 LGHDT, CDR2 YNNKEL (reference sequence). The length of the CDR3 is 12 residues. As processed by the authors: Using reference gene primer amplification, nucleated cell counts were estimated. Produced via immunoSEQ multiplex PCR; TCRdb's table is partial and in-frame only. That table gives V, J and clone size, and the DNA gave D and trimming. Of around 300,000 clones in the sample, around 91% were seen once. Seattle patient enrollment occurred during active infection, with longitudinal follow-up thereafter. The receptor's source is a woman in her 40s with COVID-19, enrolled during active disease. Sequenced material: peripheral blood. The chain combines TRBV3-1 (or the pseudogene TRBV3-2) with TRBJ2-5; D remains ambiguous. The CDR3 nucleotides are TGTGCCAGCAGCCAAGATCGAGAGACCCAGTACTTC. Translating gives CASSQDRETQYF.